Sequencing of this T cell receptor beta chain was carried out in a study of response to subunit inactivated influenza vaccine. Study results and caveats: Authors suggested each seasonal influenza vaccination recruits few new T cells.

V shed 4 bases and J shed 0 bases, with 15 bases lying between them. CDR3 length: 16 residues. Germline loops: CDR1 SGHRS, CDR2 YFSETQ. As regards this clonotype: Its specificity is unknown.

MiXCR, applied by TCRdb to the RT-PCR reads, yields one record per CDR3 protein. The data hold some 640,000 distinct CDR3 sequences, with 14% observed a single time. The sequenced sample was PBMCs from blood, obtained less than 15 days before vaccination. This chain links TRBV5-1 with TRBJ2-3; the D gene is possibly TRBD1 (6 bases). This clonotype originated in a man in his fifties or sixties who received an inactivated influenza vaccine. The CDR3 loop reads CASSVTGIRSTDTQYF. In DNA form, the CDR3 reads TGCGCCAGCAGCGTTACAGGGATCCGAAGCACAGATACGCAGTATTTT. The whole variable domain, remainder taken from reference TRBV5-1 and TRBJ2-3, is KAGVTQTPRYLIKTRGQQVTLSCSPISGHRSVSWYQQTPGQGLQFLFEYFSETQRNKGNFPGRFSGRQFSNSRSEMNVSTLELGDSALYLCASSVTGIRSTDTQYFGPGTRLTVL.